These T cell receptor beta chains were read from a single sample in a study of cytomegalovirus exposure and HLA in healthy donors. Using immunoSEQ multiplex PCR, the repertoire was profiled, and TCRdb retains in-frame clones only, with some absent. The table has more than 95,000 clones, roughly 86% seen once. Material for sequencing was PBMCs. These receptors all stem from a young man in good health and CMV-seronegative. The CDR3 runs from the conserved cysteine through the conserved F or W. The order of the fields is V gene, CDR3 protein.

>TRBV10-3
CAIRRSGGPQTEAFF
>TRBV6-1
CASTKRGGSYNEQFF
>TRBV6-1
CASVRTSNYGYTF
>TRBV6-1
CASSTDWGDEQYF
>TRBV6-5
CASMTGYGYTF
>TRBV15
CATSSRQGEVEAFF
>TRBV6-5
CASGGQVHNEQFF
>TRBV11-2
CASSLVDQAPNEKLFF
>TRBV29-1
CSVEGRGPSSYEQYF
>TRBV11-2
CASSLGRGRMVAEAFF
>TRBV5-5
CASSQDPSYGNTIYF
>TRBV7-2
CASSFQAQSYGYTF
>TRBV4-1
CASSQAGTGETEAFF
>TRBV6-6
CAILGDSNYGYTF
>TRBV9
CASSVGSSAKGETQYF
>TRBV2
CASKRQGDDGYTF
>TRBV29-1
CSVDLGGDGYTF
>TRBV9
CASSATRNTGGKYGYTF
>TRBV6-6
CASSWGPINQPQHF
>TRBV27
CASPTTHRGQNDTEAFF
>TRBV5-6
CASSLGQPLAEAFF
>TRBV18
CASSAADRANTEAFF
>TRBV5-4
CASSLERTADTQYF
>TRBV19
CASSIVAGAGYEQYF
>TRBV7-9
CASSPSGSFPLPNEQFF
>TRBV6-5
CASVTRTGGHEQYF
>TRBV19
CASSTRQGSSYNEQFF
>TRBV7-9
CASSVTGPTNEKLFF
>TRBV7-9
CASSSDRTSSYEQYF
>TRBV5-6
CASSEGLPNTEAFF
>TRBV9
CASSVEGAQYDTQYF
>TRBV2
CASSDGQKHSPLHF
>TRBV4-3
CASSQEDVAGGEKLFF
>TRBV5-1
CASSFLATGANVLTF
>TRBV5-6
CASSATVNSPLHF
>TRBV7-3
CASSLSQGTEAFF
>TRBV11-2
CASSLEAGGVYETQYF
>TRBV2
CASSEVDYANGYTF
>TRBV19
CASSHQGTNEKLFF
>TRBV5-1
CASSFGQGGTEAFF
>TRBV2
CASSEGTRNEQFF
>TRBV27
CASSQMGAGVVNQPQHF
>TRBV5-1
CASSATGPLYGYTF
>TRBV9
CAGSARQGVTQYF
>TRBV19
CASRALDRGGQPQHF
>TRBV29-1
CSVRGGPDGYTF
>TRBV5-5
CASRLDGGTNEKLFF
>TRBV5-6
CASSWAGQGAIPNEKLFF
>TRBV4-1
CASSHAPSGGTGELFF
>TRBV5-5
CASSLVNTEAFF
>TRBV19
CASSTGQGREAFF
>TRBV11-2
CASSAGQGLYEQYF
>TRBV6-1
CASSEVSLGQDGYTF
>TRBV19
CASSIRSRPGGRGTEAFF
>TRBV5-4
CASSTGTGGSEKLFF
>TRBV7-2
CASSSQTGQGAYEQYF
>TRBV19
CASSPGQGGGEKLFF
>TRBV5-6
CASSLKFNSLSTQAFF
>TRBV6-6
CASSLDSLYGYTF